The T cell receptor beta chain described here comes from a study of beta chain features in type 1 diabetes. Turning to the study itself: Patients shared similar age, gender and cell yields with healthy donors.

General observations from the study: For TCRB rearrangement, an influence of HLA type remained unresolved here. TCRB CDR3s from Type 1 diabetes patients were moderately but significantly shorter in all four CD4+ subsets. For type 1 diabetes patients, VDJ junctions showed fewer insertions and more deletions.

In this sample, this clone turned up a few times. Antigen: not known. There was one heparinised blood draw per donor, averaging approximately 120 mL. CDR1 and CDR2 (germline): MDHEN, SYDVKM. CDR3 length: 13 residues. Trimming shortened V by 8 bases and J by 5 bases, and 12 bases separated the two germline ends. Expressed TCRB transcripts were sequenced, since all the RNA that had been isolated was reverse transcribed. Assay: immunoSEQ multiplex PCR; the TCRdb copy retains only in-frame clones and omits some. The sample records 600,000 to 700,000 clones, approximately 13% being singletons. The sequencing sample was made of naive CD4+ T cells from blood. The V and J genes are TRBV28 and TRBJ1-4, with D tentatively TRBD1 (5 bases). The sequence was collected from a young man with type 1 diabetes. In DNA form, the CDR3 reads TGTGCCAGCCTCGGACACGAGAATGAAAAACTGTTTTTT. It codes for CASLGHENEKLFF. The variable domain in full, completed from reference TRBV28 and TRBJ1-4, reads DVKVTQSSRYLVKRTGEKVFLECVQDMDHENMFWYRQDPGLGLRLIYFSYDVKMKEKGDIPEGYSVSREKKERFSLILESASTNQTSMYLCASLGHENEKLFFGSGTQLSVL.